This T cell receptor beta chain was sequenced during a study of T cells in Graves' hyperthyroidism and ophthalmopathy. Overall study results and limits: Blood also contained most expanded thyroid clonotypes above 0.001. From stable hyperthyroidism, ophthalmopathy was separated by a 13 V-J model.

This CDR3 has 14 amino acids. The table lists this clonotype with a count of one. What it recognizes is unknown. Germline is not matched at one junction end, which may reflect a read error. Amplified TCR beta CDR3 regions derived from RNA transcripts. The HTBI set primed first-round TCR CDR3 RT-PCR. Via MiXCR, TCRdb re-called the multiplex PCR reads, giving one row per CDR3 protein. The sample has 95,000 to 100,000 distinct CDR3 sequences; around 50% are singletons. The chain uses TRBV12-3 or TRBV12-4 and TRBJ1-1, with 9 bases fitting TRBD1. Input material: blood. This clonotype originated in a woman aged 40-49 years with Graves' hyperthyroidism. The CDR3 DNA reads TGTGCCAGCAATCCTGGGACAGGGTTCACTGAAGCCTTCTTT. It codes for CASNPGTGFTEAFF.